The 28 T cell receptor beta chains below come from one sample, sequenced in a study of shared clonotypes between healthy human individuals. TCRdb's copy holds only in-frame clones and misses some; the assay was immunoSEQ multiplex PCR. The sample has about 470,000 clones; more than 75% are singletons. The sequenced sample consisted of PBMCs. The receptors originated from a woman aged 40 to 49 in good health. Some clones in this sample may be carry-over from other donors' samples.

The rearrangement uses TRBV7-9 and TRBJ1-4; D perhaps matches TRBD1 (5 bases). CDR1 and CDR2 (germline): SEHNR, FQNEAQ (reference sequence). The CDR3 is 15 amino acids. The V end was cut by 4 bases, the J end by 8 bases, with 17 bases between. The CDR3 coding sequence is TGTGCCAGCAGCTCCCCTTCCGGGGGACGAGAAAAACTGTTTTTT. This encodes CASSSPSGGREKLFF.

The genes are TRBV7-9 and TRBJ2-6, with D maybe TRBD2 (7 bases). Per the germline V gene, CDR1 is SEHNR and CDR2 is FQNEAQ (reference sequence). The CDR3 totals 12 residues. V was shortened by 4 bases and J by 19 bases, with 17 bases between the two germline ends. The CDR3: CASSYGQRDKTF. DNA of the CDR3: TGTGCCAGCAGCTACGGACAGCGGGATAAAACTTTC.

The chain has TRBV21-1 and TRBJ2-1; the table names TRBD1, a call not compared with the DNA. TRBV21-1 is labeled a pseudogene. The CDR3 spans 15 residues. As DNA, the CDR3 is TGTGCCAGCAGCAGTCCGACCGGGACAGACAATGAGCAGTTCTTC. Translated, it gives CASSSPTGTDNEQFF.

This clone has a single count. V and J are TRBV19 and TRBJ2-3, with D possibly being TRBD2 (6 bases). Per germline, CDR1 LNHDA and CDR2 SQIVND (reference sequence). The CDR3 covers 14 residues. V was trimmed by 1 base and J by 4 bases, leaving 9 bases between them. CDR3 residues: CASSIAGVADTQYF. CDR3 DNA: TGTGCCAGTAGTATAGCGGGAGTGGCAGATACGCAGTATTTT.

The J gene is TRBJ2-7, the V gene TRBV9; 9 bases fit TRBD1. V dropped 4 bases and J dropped 5; count of bases not matched to a gene: 10. Germline V CDR1 and CDR2: SGDLS, YYNGEE. The CDR3 sequence is 15 residues long. Here the CDR3 reads CASSPGDRELNEQYF. The CDR3 DNA is TGTGCCAGCAGCCCGGGGGACAGGGAGTTGAACGAGCAGTACTTC.

J is TRBJ2-3 and V is TRBV2, with D possibly TRBD1 on 5 matching bases. The V end was cut by 4 bases, the J end by 1 base, with 12 bases between. CDR1 and CDR2 from the germline V gene are SNHLY and FYNNEI. The CDR3 runs to 15 residues. The CDR3 DNA is TGTGCCAGCAGTGCCCAGGGATCTCGCACAGATACGCAGTATTTT. This sequence encodes CASSAQGSRTDTQYF.

The chain carries TRBV19 and TRBJ1-5, with no clear D. In germline, CDR1 is LNHDA, CDR2 SQIVND (reference sequence). V was pared by 3 bases and J by 0 bases, with 9 bases between. This CDR3 comprises 15 residues. CDR3 protein: CASSMGTHSNQPQHF. The CDR3 nucleotides read TGTGCCAGTAGTATGGGCACACATAGCAATCAGCCCCAGCATTTT.

This rearrangement joins TRBV4-3 to TRBJ2-3, with D uncertain. Trimming cost V 1 base and J 8 bases, with 13 bases left between them. This CDR3 spans 14 amino acids. Germline V gives CDR1 LGHNA, CDR2 YSLEER. For the CDR3, the DNA is TGCGCCAGCAGCCAAGGGCCCTCCTCGGGTACGCAGTATTTT. Translated: CASSQGPSSGTQYF.

The chain employs TRBV7-9 and TRBJ2-2; D remains unclear. The V end was cut by 5 bases, the J end by 7 bases, with 5 bases between. The germline CDR1 and CDR2 sequences are SEHNR and FQNEAQ (reference sequence). This CDR3 region has 11 residues. The CDR3 protein is CASSLHGELFF. CDR3 DNA: TGTGCCAGCAGCCTCCACGGGGAGCTGTTTTTT.

About this clone itself: Within the sample, other DNA sequences also encode this same CDR3. The chain has TRBV18 and TRBJ2-5; D unclear. The CDR3 sequence is 13 residues long. Germline assignment: CDR1 KGHSH and CDR2 LQKENI. Trimming left V 0 bases short and J 4 bases short, with 6 bases between. CDR3 coding DNA: TGTGCCAGCTCACCACCCAGCGCAGAGACCCAGTACTTC. It encodes CASSPPSAETQYF. The whole variable domain, filled in from reference TRBV18 and TRBJ2-5, reads NAGVMQNPRHLVRRRGQEARLRCSPMKGHSHVYWYRQLPEEGLKFMVYLQKENIIDESGMPKERFSAEFPKEGPSILRIQQVVRGDSAAYFCASSPPSAETQYFGPGTRLLVL.

The chain recombines TRBV4-2 with TRBJ2-5, with 7 bases lining up with TRBD2. Germline V gives CDR1 LGHNA, CDR2 YNFKEQ. CDR3 length: 15 residues. V dropped 0 bases and J dropped 5; count of bases not matched to a gene: 6. The CDR3 is CASSQDPSSGETQYF. The DNA of the CDR3 is TGTGCCAGCAGCCAAGACCCTAGTAGCGGGGAGACCCAGTACTTC.

This clone was recorded only once. The chain combines TRBV6-1 with TRBJ1-5; 10 bases are shared with TRBD1. The CDR3 is 13 amino acids. Germline V lookup: CDR1 MNHNS, CDR2 SASEGT. The V gene end was trimmed by 3 bases and the J gene end by 10 bases; junction bases not matched to a gene: 3. The CDR3 DNA sequence: TGTGCCAGCAGTGAGGGACAGGGGATACCCCAGCATTTT. This encodes CASSEGQGIPQHF.

Details on this clone: At one end the junction does not follow the germline gene, possibly because of a read error. The sample carries other DNA sequences with the same CDR3. V is TRBV28 and J is TRBJ2-7; a weak D match, TRBD2 (5 bases). Germline V gene sequence: CDR1 MDHEN, CDR2 SYDVKM. The CDR3 covers 12 residues. CDR3 sequence reads: CASSPLVYEQYF. CDR3 DNA sequence: TGCGCCAGCAGCCCACTAGTTTACGAGCAGTACTTC.

The sample holds many counts of this clone. The J gene is TRBJ2-5, the V gene TRBV6-1; tentatively, D is TRBD1 or TRBD2 (5 bases each). CDR3 length equals 14 residues. Germline CDR1 reads MNHNS; CDR2 reads SASEGT. V dropped 3 bases and J dropped 5 bases, with 13 bases sitting between them. The CDR3 DNA follows: TGTGCCAGCAGTGACGGCAGGGAGCCCGAGACCCAGTACTTC. Its protein is CASSDGREPETQYF.

V usage is TRBV9 and J usage is TRBJ1-1; D is undetermined. The germline gives CDR1 SGDLS, CDR2 YYNGEE. Trimming shortened V by 2 bases and J by 1 base, and 15 bases separated the two germline ends. The CDR3 extends over 16 amino acids. For the CDR3, the DNA is TGTGCCAGCAGCGTGGCAGGCCACCGGGGGAACACTGAAGCTTTCTTT. As protein: CASSVAGHRGNTEAFF.

In its sample, this clone was seen a few times. CDR3 region: CASSTTDPSYEQYF. CDR3 nucleotide sequence: TGTGCCAGCAGCACCACGGACCCGAGCTACGAGCAGTACTTC. V and J are TRBV7-9 and TRBJ2-7; D not resolved. Germline V CDR1 and CDR2: SEHNR, FQNEAQ (reference sequence). The ends were cut back, 5 bases at V and 3 bases at J, with 14 bases in the middle. The CDR3 covers 14 residues.

The CDR3 DNA follows: TGTGCCAGCAGCCCCTTCGGTGAGCAGTTCTTC. This sequence encodes CASSPFGEQFF. The chain carries TRBV11-2 and TRBJ2-1; unclear D gene. In germline, CDR1 is SGHAT, CDR2 FQNNGV. This CDR3 has 11 amino acids. Trimming stripped 5 bases from V and 9 bases from J, with 8 bases between.

The V gene is TRBV6-6, the J gene TRBJ1-1; 8 bases line up with TRBD1. CDR3 length: 14 amino acids. Germline-derived CDR1 and CDR2 are MNHNY and SVGAGI (reference sequence). J lost 4 bases, V lost 6 bases, and 7 bases had no gene match. The chain's CDR3 is CASRRTGRLTEAFF. DNA for the CDR3: TGTGCCAGCAGACGGACAGGGAGGCTCACTGAAGCTTTCTTT.

The genes are TRBV28 and TRBJ1-1; D gene unclear. V was trimmed by 4 bases and J by 0 bases, leaving 21 bases between them. CDR1 is MDHEN, CDR2 SYDVKM, per germline. The CDR3 runs to 18 residues. The chain's CDR3 is CASSSPARYQAMNTEAFF. CDR3 coding DNA: TGTGCCAGCAGTTCACCGGCGAGGTACCAAGCCATGAACACTGAAGCTTTCTTT. Full variable domain (rest looked up from reference TRBV28 and TRBJ1-1): DVKVTQSSRYLVKRTGEKVFLECVQDMDHENMFWYRQDPGLGLRLIYFSYDVKMKEKGDIPEGYSVSREKKERFSLILESASTNQTSMYLCASSSPARYQAMNTEAFFGQGTRLTVV.

The chain is built from TRBV11-2 and TRBJ2-1; D assignment may be TRBD1 or TRBD2 (5 bases each). Per germline, CDR1 SGHAT and CDR2 FQNNGV. Trimming took off 1 base at V and 8 bases at J, with 12 bases between the two ends. CDR3 length: 14 amino acids. In DNA, the CDR3 is TGTGCCAGCAGCTTAGGGAGGCAGGGCGATGAGCAGTTCTTC. The encoded protein is CASSLGRQGDEQFF. Variable domain in full (rest from reference TRBV11-2 and TRBJ2-1): EAGVAQSPRYKIIEKRQSVAFWCNPISGHATLYWYQQILGQGPKLLIQFQNNGVVDDSQLPKDRFSAERLKGVDSTLKIQPAKLEDSAVYLCASSLGRQGDEQFFGPGTRLTVL.

V gene TRBV5-1 combines with J gene TRBJ1-1, with D unresolved. The CDR3 is 15 residues long. In germline, CDR1 is SGHRS, CDR2 YFSETQ. V lost 4 bases and J lost 4, with 17 bases in between. The CDR3 loop reads CASSMGASWGTEAFF. The CDR3 region has the DNA TGCGCCAGCAGCATGGGCGCATCGTGGGGCACTGAAGCTTTCTTT.

The chain carries TRBV28 and TRBJ2-7; 9 positions match TRBD2. The CDR3 is 17 amino acids. CDR1 MDHEN and CDR2 SYDVKM come from the germline V gene. Losses at the gene ends were 1 base for V and 2 bases for J; bases not matched to a gene: 9. CDR3: CASSLLAGAEWTYEQYF. The CDR3 region has the DNA TGTGCCAGCAGTTTATTAGCGGGAGCGGAGTGGACCTACGAGCAGTACTTC.

The chain couples TRBV19 to TRBJ2-1; 7 bases map to TRBD1. The CDR3 runs to 15 residues. CDR1 is LNHDA, CDR2 SQIVND, per germline (reference sequence). Trimming cost V 0 bases and J 2 bases; bases outside gene matches: 1. CDR3: CASSIEGTAYNEQFF. The CDR3 nucleotides are TGTGCCAGTAGTATAGAAGGGACAGCCTACAATGAGCAGTTCTTC.

This chain links TRBV29-1 with TRBJ2-7; perhaps TRBD2 as D (7 bases). Between the trimmed V and J ends, which lost 1 base and 1 base, there was a span of 20 bases. CDR3 length: 17 amino acids. CDR1 is SQVTM and CDR2 is ANQGSEA in the germline V gene. For the CDR3, the DNA is TGCAGCGTTGAAGTCATCCTGAGGGGGGGGTTATCCTACGAGCAGTACTTC. Protein sequence: CSVEVILRGGLSYEQYF.

There are a few counts of this clone. The rearrangement uses TRBV21-1 and TRBJ2-1. TRBV21-1 is recorded as a pseudogene. The CDR3 has 11 residues. The CDR3, as DNA: TGTGCCAGCCAATGCCACAATGAGCAGTTCTTC. This sequence encodes CASQCHNEQFF.

The chain recombines TRBV2 with TRBJ2-6; TRBD1 matches at 9 bases. This CDR3 spans 17 amino acids. The ends lost 4 bases at V and 4 bases at J; junction bases unmatched: 8. CDR1 is SNHLY, CDR2 FYNNEI, per germline. The CDR3 DNA reads TGTGCCAGCAGTGGGGACAGGGTGGCGTGGGGGGCCAACGTCCTGACTTTC. Translation: CASSGDRVAWGANVLTF.

The chain is built from TRBV6-1 and TRBJ2-7; no definite D call. Trimming removed 2 bases at V and 6 bases at J, with 14 bases between. CDR1 and CDR2 (germline): MNHNS, SASEGT. The length of the CDR3 is 14 residues. The CDR3: CASSERRVWSEQYF. The CDR3 DNA reads as TGTGCCAGCAGTGAACGTAGGGTTTGGAGCGAGCAGTACTTC.

This clone was observed a handful of times. The CDR3 DNA reads as TGTGCCAGCAGCCCCACGACTGTTTTATCGTATGGCTACACCTTC. This codes for CASSPTTVLSYGYTF. This chain connects TRBV7-2 to TRBJ1-2; no clear D. Trimming took off 5 bases at V and 5 bases at J, with 18 bases between the two ends. CDR1 is SGHTA and CDR2 is FQGNSA in the germline V gene. The length of the CDR3 is 15 residues.